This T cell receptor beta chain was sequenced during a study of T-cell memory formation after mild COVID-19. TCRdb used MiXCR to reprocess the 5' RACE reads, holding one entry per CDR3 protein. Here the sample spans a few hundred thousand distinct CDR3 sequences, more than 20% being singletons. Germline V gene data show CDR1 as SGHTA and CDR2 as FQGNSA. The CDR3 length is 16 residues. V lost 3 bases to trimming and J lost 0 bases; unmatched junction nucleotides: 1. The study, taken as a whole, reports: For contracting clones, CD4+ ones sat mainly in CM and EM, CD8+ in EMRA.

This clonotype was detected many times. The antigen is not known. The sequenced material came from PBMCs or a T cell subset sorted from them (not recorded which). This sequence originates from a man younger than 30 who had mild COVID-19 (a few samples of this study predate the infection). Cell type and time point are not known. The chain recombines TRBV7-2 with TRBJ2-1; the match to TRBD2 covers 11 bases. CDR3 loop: CASSLTSGVSYNEQFF. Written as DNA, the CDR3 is TGTGCCAGCAGCTTGACTAGCGGGGTCTCCTACAATGAGCAGTTCTTC. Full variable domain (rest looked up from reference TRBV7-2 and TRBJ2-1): GAGVSQSPSNKVTEKGKDVELRCDPISGHTALYWYRQSLGQGLEFLIYFQGNSAPDKSGLPSDRFSAERTGGSVSTLTIQRTQQEDSAVYLCASSLTSGVSYNEQFFGPGTRLTVL.